These 13 T cell receptor beta chains were sequenced from one sample in a study of T cell changes during pregnancy in multiple sclerosis. The repertoire was sequenced with immunoSEQ multiplex PCR; TCRdb's copy has only in-frame clones and lacks some. The table lists about 41,000 clones, approximately 91% of them singletons. The sample was CD8+ T cells from peripheral blood mononuclear cells, taken in the third trimester of pregnancy. The receptors come from a female donor with multiple sclerosis, enrolled in a pregnancy study.

The sample holds one count of this clone. The gene calls are TRBV29-1 and TRBJ2-1; maybe TRBD1 (6 bases). This CDR3 region has 15 residues. V lost 5 bases to trimming and J lost 0 bases, with 14 bases between them. Germline lookup yields CDR1 SQVTM and CDR2 ANQGSEA. CDR3 loop: CSVPRRGVSYNEQFF. CDR3 bases: TGCAGCGTTCCTCGCAGGGGCGTCTCCTACAATGAGCAGTTCTTC.

As DNA, the CDR3 is TGTGCCAGCAGCCAATCGACTTGGGGGGTCCAAGAGACCCAGTACTTC. Translated: CASSQSTWGVQETQYF. The rearrangement joins TRBV16 to TRBJ2-5; D possibly corresponds to TRBD2 (6 bases). Germline V CDR1 and CDR2: KGHSY, FQNENV. This CDR3 has 16 amino acids. V gave up 0 bases and J gave up 1 base, with 12 bases separating them.

The CDR3 bases are TGTGCCAGCAGCCCAGGACAGGGTCAAGAGACCCAGTACTTC. Translation gives CASSPGQGQETQYF. This chain uses TRBV11-2 with TRBJ2-5; 8 nucleotides line up with TRBD1. V lost 5 bases and J lost 2; bases outside the gene matches: 4. The CDR3 is 14 amino acids. Germline V CDR1 and CDR2: SGHAT, FQNNGV.

This chain uses TRBV9 with TRBJ1-2, with 7 positions matching TRBD1. CDR3 length equals 15 residues. Trimming at V came to 3 bases and at J to 7 bases, leaving 12 bases not matched to a gene. Per the germline V gene, CDR1 is SGDLS and CDR2 is YYNGEE. As DNA, the CDR3 is TGTGCCAGCAGCGCCACCATGGGACAGTTCTCTGGCTACACCTTC. Translating gives CASSATMGQFSGYTF.

This clone was counted a few times. V is TRBV4-2 and J is TRBJ2-5, with 7 bases that match TRBD2. The CDR3 consists of 17 residues. Germline CDR1 LGHNA, CDR2 YNFKEQ. V dropped 1 base and J dropped 2; count of bases not matched to a gene: 10. The CDR3: CASSQGSSASGQETQYF. CDR3 nucleotides: TGTGCCAGCAGCCAAGGGTCCTCGGCTAGCGGACAAGAGACCCAGTACTTC.

The rearrangement joins TRBV7-9 to TRBJ1-1; 10 bases match TRBD1. There are 15 residues in the CDR3. Per germline, CDR1 SEHNR and CDR2 FQNEAQ (reference sequence). Trimming at V came to 5 bases and at J to 3 bases, leaving 6 bases not matched to a gene. DNA of the CDR3: TGTGCCAGCAGCCCCAGGACAGGGGGTTACACTGAAGCTTTCTTT. Amino acid sequence: CASSPRTGGYTEAFF.

This clone was seen once. This rearrangement joins TRBV7-9 to TRBJ2-1, with TRBD1 matching over 7 bases. Germline CDR1 is SEHNR and CDR2 is FQNEAQ (reference sequence). The ends lost 0 bases at V and 4 bases at J; junction bases unmatched: 3. The CDR3 runs 15 residues. The CDR3 DNA reads as TGTGCCAGCAGCTTAGCCCAGGGGGAGTACAATGAGCAGTTCTTC. It encodes CASSLAQGEYNEQFF. The entire variable domain, with the rest obtained from reference TRBV7-9 and TRBJ2-1, is as follows: DTGVSQNPRHKITKRGQNVTFRCDPISEHNRLYWYRQTLGQGPEFLTYFQNEAQLEKSRLLSDRFSAERPKGSFSTLEIQRTEQGDSAMYLCASSLAQGEYNEQFFGPGTRLTVL.

The chain couples TRBV9 to TRBJ2-3; TRBD2 aligns across 11 bases. The CDR3 has 15 amino acids. CDR1 and CDR2 from the germline V gene are SGDLS and YYNGEE. Trimming cost V 3 bases and J 5 bases; bases outside gene matches: 5. CDR3 in amino acids: CASSETSGRGDTQYF. CDR3 coding DNA: TGTGCCAGCAGCGAAACTAGCGGGAGAGGAGATACGCAGTATTTT.

The chain combines TRBV28 with TRBJ2-5, with D tentatively TRBD1 (7 bases). Trimming shortened V by 6 bases and J by 1 base, and 15 bases separated the two germline ends. Germline V lookup: CDR1 MDHEN, CDR2 SYDVKM. This CDR3 region has 15 residues. The CDR3 DNA follows: TGTGCCAGCAGACGCGGGACAGAGACCCAAGAGACCCAGTACTTC. Amino acids: CASRRGTETQETQYF.

The chain combines TRBV11-3 with TRBJ2-3; TRBD1 aligns across 10 bases. CDR1 is SGHNT and CDR2 is YENEEA in the germline V gene. Trimming at V came to 6 bases and at J to 2 bases, leaving 8 bases not matched to a gene. The length of the CDR3 is 16 residues. CDR3 sequence: CASRSDRGRDTDTQYF. The CDR3 nucleotides read TGTGCCAGCAGATCCGACAGGGGGCGCGACACAGATACGCAGTATTTT.

J is TRBJ2-2 and V is TRBV7-9; 8 bases fit TRBD2. This CDR3 is built from 15 residues. Germline V gives CDR1 SEHNR, CDR2 FQNEAQ (reference sequence). The V and J ends lost 5 bases and 4 bases, in that order; junction bases with no gene match: 6. CDR3 nucleotide sequence: TGTGCCAGCAGCCTAAGCGGGAGTAGCACCGGGGAGCTGTTTTTT. Its protein is CASSLSGSSTGELFF.

The rearrangement uses TRBV5-1 and TRBJ2-1; TRBD2 matches at 9 bases. CDR1 is SGHRS and CDR2 is YFSETQ in the germline V gene. V shed 0 bases and J 10 bases; nucleotides not matched to a gene: 8. This CDR3 is 15 amino acids long. CDR3 coding DNA: TGCGCCAGCAGCTTGGGGGCGGGAGGGCCTGGGGAGCAGTTCTTC. Its protein is CASSLGAGGPGEQFF.

The chain uses TRBV11-2 and TRBJ2-5; TRBD2 matches at 12 bases. Germline CDR1 reads SGHAT; CDR2 reads FQNNGV. This CDR3 is built from 17 residues. The J segment lost 0 bases and the V segment lost 4 bases, leaving 6 bases of the junction unmatched. The CDR3 region has the DNA TGTGCCAGCAGCTCTACTAGCGGGAGGCCCTACCAAGAGACCCAGTACTTC. Protein product: CASSSTSGRPYQETQYF.